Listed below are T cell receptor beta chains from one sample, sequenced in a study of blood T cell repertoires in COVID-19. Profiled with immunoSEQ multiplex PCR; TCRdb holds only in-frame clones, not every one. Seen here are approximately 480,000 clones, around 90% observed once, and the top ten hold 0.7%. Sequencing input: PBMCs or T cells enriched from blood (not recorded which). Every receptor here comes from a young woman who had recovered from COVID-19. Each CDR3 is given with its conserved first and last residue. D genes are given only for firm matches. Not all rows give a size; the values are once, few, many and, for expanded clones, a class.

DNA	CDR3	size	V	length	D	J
TGCGCCAGCAGCCAAGTGTCTTCAGGGTATGGCTACACCTTC	CASSQVSSGYGYTF	-	TRBV4-1	14	-	TRBJ1-2
TGTGCCAGCAGCCTGCTAGCGGGGGGGTCTCTAGCCAAAAACATTCAGTACTTC	CASSLLAGGSLAKNIQYF	-	TRBV28	18	TRBD2	TRBJ2-4
TGTGCCATCAGTGAGCTACAGAGGAACACTGAAGCTTTCTTT	CAISELQRNTEAFF	-	TRBV10-3	14	-	TRBJ1-1
TGTGCCAGCAGCTCCCAGGGATACGGAAACACCATATATTTT	CASSSQGYGNTIYF	-	TRBV7-8	14	-	TRBJ1-3
TGCAGTGCTAGTGTAACAGGGGGCGGCTACACCTTC	CSASVTGGGYTF	-	TRBV20-1	12	TRBD1	TRBJ1-2
TGTGCCAGCAGGGGTTCAGGGGGCAATGAAAAACTGTTTTTT	CASRGSGGNEKLFF	-	TRBV6-5	14	TRBD1	TRBJ1-4
TGTGCCTGGAGTTCCTCAGGTGAAGCTTTCTTT	CAWSSSGEAFF	-	TRBV30	11	-	TRBJ1-1
TGTGCCAGCTCAGGGAGCGGGGGTTGGAATGAGCAGTTCTTC	CASSGSGGWNEQFF	-	TRBV18	14	TRBD2	TRBJ2-1
TGTGCCAGCAGCCACGGGGGGGCCGGGGAGCTGTTTTTT	CASSHGGAGELFF	once	TRBV3-1/TRBV3-2	13	TRBD2	TRBJ2-2
TGTGCCAGCAGTCCCTCGCAGGGGATGGGCGGCTACACCTTC	CASSPSQGMGGYTF	-	TRBV6-5	14	-	TRBJ1-2
TGTGCCAGCAGCCCTACAGGCACGGGGGGCCCCTACAATGAGCAGTTCTTC	CASSPTGTGGPYNEQFF	-	TRBV3-1/TRBV3-2	17	-	TRBJ2-1
TGTGCCAGCAGCCCCCAGGCGGGGGGTTCCAACACTGAAGCTTTCTTT	CASSPQAGGSNTEAFF	-	TRBV9	16	-	TRBJ1-1
TGTGCCAGCAGGTCCCCAGGGGCAGATACGCAGTATTTT	CASRSPGADTQYF	-	TRBV11-2	13	-	TRBJ2-3
TGCAGCGTTGACGGGGGGCTTCGCACAGATACGCAGTATTTT	CSVDGGLRTDTQYF	once	TRBV29-1	14	-	TRBJ2-3
TGTGCCAGCAGCGTAGTCCCGAGGGAGCCTAGCACAGATACGCAGTATTTT	CASSVVPREPSTDTQYF	-	TRBV9	17	-	TRBJ2-3
TGCGCCAGCAGCTTGGGTCGCGGCACAGGGGATGAGCAGTTCTTC	CASSLGRGTGDEQFF	-	TRBV5-1	15	TRBD1	TRBJ2-1
TGTGCCAGCAGCCCAAGGGGGGGGAAGGGTTATGGCTACACCTTC	CASSPRGGKGYGYTF	once	TRBV7-9	15	-	TRBJ1-2
TGTGCCAGTTCTCAGAGGGAAAATGAAAAACTGTTTTTT	CASSQRENEKLFF	few	TRBV19	13	-	TRBJ1-4
TGTGCTAGTGGTTCCGGACAGGGGGGCGAGCAGTACTTC	CASGSGQGGEQYF	-	TRBV12-5	13	TRBD1	TRBJ2-7
TGTGCCAGCTCACTGGGCAGGGCGAACACTGAAGCTTTCTTT	CASSLGRANTEAFF	-	TRBV18	14	-	TRBJ1-1
TGTGCCAGCAGCTCAGGGCTAACTGAAGCTTTCTTT	CASSSGLTEAFF	-	TRBV11-2	12	-	TRBJ1-1
TGTGCCAGCAGCACAGAGGGCGCCGATACGCAGTATTTT	CASSTEGADTQYF	-	TRBV11-3	13	-	TRBJ2-3
TGTGCCAGCAGCCCCACCGGGGGCAATGAGCAGTTCTTC	CASSPTGGNEQFF	-	TRBV5-5	13	-	TRBJ2-1
TGTGCCAGCAGCCAAGATGCTAGCGGGCTTAGCACAGATACGCAGTATTTT	CASSQDASGLSTDTQYF	-	TRBV4-2	17	TRBD2	TRBJ2-3
TGCGCCACCCAGTCGACCGGGAGCTCCTACGAGCAGTACTTC	CATQSTGSSYEQYF	few	TRBV10-2	14	-	TRBJ2-7
TGTGCCAGCAGTGAAAGCTACCGGGGGGTCTCCGAGCAGTACTTC	CASSESYRGVSEQYF	-	TRBV6-1	15	TRBD2	TRBJ2-7